One and the same sample provided the 31 T cell receptor beta chains below, sequenced in a study of blood T cell repertoires in COVID-19. Sequenced by immunoSEQ multiplex PCR; TCRdb stores in-frame clones only, minus some. The data contain about 400,000 clones, approximately 86% of them singletons. Sequencing was performed on peripheral blood. The receptors derive from a human donor in a cohort sampled during active COVID-19.

The rearrangement links TRBV5-6 to TRBJ2-5; TRBD1 aligns across 8 bases. CDR1 is SGHDT, CDR2 YYEEEE, per germline. Trimming removed 4 bases from V and 4 bases from J; junction bases left unmatched: 12. CDR3 size: 16 residues. CDR3 DNA: TGTGCCAGCAGCGGGACTCACAGGGGGTGGGGAGAGACCCAGTACTTC. Translated, it gives CASSGTHRGWGETQYF.

This clone showed up many times. The chain recombines TRBV6-1 with TRBJ2-3; TRBD2 aligns across 8 bases. The CDR3 runs to 19 residues. Germline V CDR1 and CDR2: MNHNS, SASEGT. Trimming removed 2 bases from V and 3 bases from J; junction bases left unmatched: 16. The CDR3 spells CASSEISGGSGGRTDTQYF. DNA for the CDR3: TGTGCCAGCAGTGAAATAAGCGGCGGGTCGGGAGGGAGAACAGATACGCAGTATTTT.

The chain links TRBV19 to TRBJ1-4; the match to TRBD1 covers 7 bases. The CDR3 consists of 16 residues. From germline, CDR1 is LNHDA and CDR2 SQIVND (reference sequence). Trimming at V came to 7 bases and at J to 2 bases, leaving 10 bases not matched to a gene. CDR3 nucleotide sequence: TGTGCCAGTACTGACAGGGCAGGAGCCACTAATGAAAAACTGTTTTTT. It specifies CASTDRAGATNEKLFF.

This rearrangement joins TRBV28 to TRBJ1-2, with D perhaps TRBD1 (6 bases). The V and J ends lost 4 bases and 2 bases respectively, with 8 bases between them. This CDR3 contains 13 residues. Germline CDR1 reads MDHEN; CDR2 reads SYDVKM. This CDR3 is CASSSDRNYGYTF. CDR3 sequence (DNA): TGTGCCAGCAGTTCAGACAGGAACTATGGCTACACCTTC.

The V and J genes are TRBV4-1 and TRBJ2-2; 9 bases map to TRBD2. The CDR3 sequence is 19 residues long. V was pared by 0 bases and J by 5 bases, with 13 bases of the junction left unmatched. CDR1 is MGHRA and CDR2 is YSYEKL in the germline V gene. The CDR3 loop is CASSQDPGVAGGPTGELFF. The CDR3 bases are TGCGCCAGCAGCCAAGATCCGGGGGTGGCGGGAGGGCCGACCGGGGAGCTGTTTTTT.

The rearrangement joins TRBV2 to TRBJ1-4, with D perhaps matching TRBD1 (5 bases). Germline CDR1 reads SNHLY; CDR2 reads FYNNEI. Trimming removed 4 bases from V and 8 bases from J, with 17 bases in between. The CDR3 is 15 amino acids. The CDR3 is CASSAGSTGGEKLFF. The CDR3 DNA reads TGTGCCAGCAGTGCGGGCAGCACAGGTGGCGAAAAACTGTTTTTT.

This rearrangement joins TRBV11-2 to TRBJ1-5; D is ambiguous. Germline assignment: CDR1 SGHAT and CDR2 FQNNGV. Trimming took 5 bases from V and 5 from J, leaving 13 bases between them. CDR3 length: 14 amino acids. The CDR3 DNA sequence: TGTGCCAGCAGCGAGAGCACAGTTGATCAGCCCCAGCATTTT. Protein product: CASSESTVDQPQHF.

The V call is TRBV18, the J call TRBJ1-1; D is perhaps TRBD1 (6 bases). Germline V gene data show CDR1 as KGHSH and CDR2 as LQKENI. This CDR3 contains 16 residues. Trimming removed 0 bases from V and 3 bases from J, with 14 bases in between. CDR3 residues: CASSPPRGGADTEAFF. The CDR3 nucleotides are TGTGCCAGCTCACCACCTCGTGGGGGGGCGGACACTGAAGCTTTCTTT.

J is TRBJ2-7 and V is TRBV3-1 (or the pseudogene TRBV3-2), with TRBD2 as a possible D gene (6 bases). Germline CDR1 LGHDT, CDR2 YNNKEL (reference sequence). The CDR3 loop spans 15 amino acids. V dropped 4 bases and J dropped 0 bases, with 13 bases sitting between them. In DNA form, the CDR3 reads TGTGCCAGCAGCCTGAGTCAGGGAGGCTCCTACGAGCAGTACTTC. It encodes CASSLSQGGSYEQYF.

The chain has TRBV7-2 and TRBJ2-5; 7 nucleotides line up with TRBD2. J lost 2 bases, V lost 2 bases, and 2 bases had no gene match. The CDR3 runs to 14 residues. CDR1 and CDR2 from the germline V gene are SGHTA and FQGNSA. The CDR3 sequence is CASSLLGGQETQYF. CDR3 sequence (DNA): TGTGCCAGCAGCTTATTGGGGGGGCAAGAGACCCAGTACTTC.

The chain is built from TRBV5-1 and TRBJ2-7; 10 nucleotides line up with TRBD2. Trimming cost V 4 bases and J 2 bases; bases outside gene matches: 3. CDR1 is SGHRS, CDR2 YFSETQ, per germline. The CDR3 consists of 14 residues. The CDR3 spells CASSLGLAPYEQYF. The CDR3 DNA reads TGCGCCAGCAGCCTGGGACTAGCGCCCTACGAGCAGTACTTC.

The chain links TRBV28 to TRBJ2-7; 10 bases are a match to TRBD1. After removal of 7 bases from V and 5 bases from J, the junction contained 11 bases not matched to a gene. Per the germline V gene, CDR1 is MDHEN and CDR2 is SYDVKM. The CDR3 has 15 residues. The CDR3 nucleotides are TGTGCCAGCAATCGAGGTGGGACAGGGGAGCACGAGCAGTACTTC. It yields the protein CASNRGGTGEHEQYF.

The count of this clone is one. The rearrangement links TRBV30 to TRBJ2-3, with 13 bases fitting TRBD2. Germline loops: CDR1 GTSNPN, CDR2 SVGIG (reference sequence). CDR3 size: 16 residues. The J segment lost 4 bases and the V segment lost 5 bases, leaving 9 bases of the junction unmatched. The CDR3 nucleotides read TGTGCCTGGGCCCCGGGACTAGCGGGGAGGGCAGATACGCAGTATTTT. Encoded protein: CAWAPGLAGRADTQYF.

This clone appeared once. The chain has TRBV27 and TRBJ2-7; 10 nucleotides line up with TRBD1. The CDR3 contains 15 residues. CDR1 is MNHEY, CDR2 SMNVEV, per germline (reference sequence). Losses at the gene ends were 7 bases for V and 1 base for J; bases not matched to a gene: 7. DNA of the CDR3: TGTGCCAGCAAACAGCCGGGACAGGGGTCCTACGAGCAGTACTTC. It yields the protein CASKQPGQGSYEQYF.

This CDR3 is CAWSLAGATDTQYF. In DNA, the CDR3 is TGTGCCTGGAGTCTGGCGGGAGCCACAGATACGCAGTATTTT. The chain combines TRBV30 with TRBJ2-3, with 7 nucleotides matching TRBD2. In germline, CDR1 is GTSNPN, CDR2 SVGIG (reference sequence). This CDR3 has 14 residues. Germline trimming cut 2 bases from V and 2 bases from J; bases unmatched to any gene: 4.

The chain has TRBV5-4 and TRBJ1-2; tentative D call: TRBD1 (5 bases). Trimming stripped 0 bases from V and 3 bases from J, with 9 bases between. The germline gives CDR1 SGHNT, CDR2 YYREEE (reference sequence). The CDR3 length is 14 residues. The CDR3 sequence: CASSLDGAYYGYTF. For the CDR3, the DNA is TGTGCCAGCAGCTTGGATGGGGCCTACTATGGCTACACCTTC.

This rearrangement joins TRBV7-2 to TRBJ2-3; D remains unclear. Trimming left V 6 bases short and J 1 base short, with 11 bases between. CDR3 length equals 14 residues. Per the germline V gene, CDR1 is SGHTA and CDR2 is FQGNSA. CDR3 sequence (DNA): TGTGCCAGCAGGGATAGCTCGGGCACAGATACGCAGTATTTT. Its translation: CASRDSSGTDTQYF.

For the CDR3, the DNA is TGTGCCAGCAGGTATACAGGGGCGGCCTCCTACGAGCAGTACTTC. It yields the protein CASRYTGAASYEQYF. The chain is built from TRBV6-5 and TRBJ2-7; the match to TRBD1 covers 7 bases. V shed 6 bases and J 0 bases; nucleotides not matched to a gene: 8. This CDR3 is built from 15 residues. In germline, CDR1 is MNHEY, CDR2 SVGAGI.

The rearrangement uses TRBV28 and TRBJ2-2, with a possible D match to TRBD2 (6 bases). Germline V gene data show CDR1 as MDHEN and CDR2 as SYDVKM. This CDR3 spans 15 amino acids. V was pared by 4 bases and J by 2 bases, with 11 bases between. The CDR3 is CASSSRDLNTGELFF. The DNA of the CDR3 is TGTGCCAGCAGTTCTCGGGACTTAAACACCGGGGAGCTGTTTTTT.

This chain uses TRBV3-1 (or the pseudogene TRBV3-2) with TRBJ2-5, with 9 bases matching TRBD2. Trimming removed 1 base from V and 3 bases from J; junction bases left unmatched: 3. CDR1 and CDR2 from the germline V gene are LGHDT and YNNKEL (reference sequence). The CDR3 contains 15 residues. Here the CDR3 DNA reads TGTGCCAGCAGCCAAGGGTCTAGCGGGAAAGAGACCCAGTACTTC. Its protein is CASSQGSSGKETQYF.

The chain couples TRBV30 to TRBJ2-6; a weak D match, TRBD2 (5 bases). CDR3 size: 19 residues. CDR1 GTSNPN and CDR2 SVGIG come from the germline V gene (reference sequence). V was pared by 2 bases and J by 0 bases, with 20 bases between. The CDR3 loop is CAWSLTQDWASSGANVLTF. The CDR3 bases are TGTGCCTGGAGTCTCACTCAGGACTGGGCTAGCTCTGGGGCCAACGTCCTGACTTTC.

This clone was seen a few times. The chain has TRBV29-1 and TRBJ2-7; 8 bases fit TRBD2. With 0 bases clipped from V and 7 bases from J, the junction kept 17 bases outside the gene matches. From germline, CDR1 is SQVTM and CDR2 ANQGSEA. The CDR3 runs 17 residues. DNA of the CDR3: TGCAGCGTTGAAGAGGGAACGAGCGGGGGCTTCTCGGGTGAGCAGTACTTC. It yields the protein CSVEEGTSGGFSGEQYF.

The chain carries TRBV7-8 and TRBJ1-3, with D tentatively TRBD1 (5 bases). Trimming removed 5 bases at V and 0 bases at J, with 14 bases between. The CDR3 sequence is 16 residues long. The V gene's germline CDR1 is SGHVS and CDR2 FQNEAQ. The CDR3 spells CASSPSPGHSGNTIYF. For the CDR3, the DNA is TGTGCCAGCAGCCCTTCCCCAGGGCACTCTGGAAACACCATATATTTT.

This chain joins TRBV9 and TRBJ2-5; 8 bases fit TRBD2. CDR3 length equals 14 residues. The junction had 11 bases not matched to a gene; V was cut back by 4 bases and J by 9 bases. Germline V gene lookup returns CDR1 SGDLS and CDR2 YYNGEE. CDR3 region: CASSPRTSGRAQYF. CDR3 nucleotides: TGTGCCAGCAGCCCTCGGACCTCCGGGAGGGCCCAGTACTTC.

This chain connects TRBV25-1 to TRBJ2-7, with 7 positions matching TRBD2. Germline loops: CDR1 MGHDK, CDR2 SYGVNS. The V segment lost 0 bases and the J segment 6 bases; nucleotides outside the gene matches: 8. The CDR3 totals 15 residues. In DNA, the CDR3 is TGTGCCAGCAGTGAATATGACGGGGGGTACTCCGAGCAGTACTTC. Protein product: CASSEYDGGYSEQYF.

The chain employs TRBV19 and TRBJ1-6; a possible D gene is TRBD1 (6 bases). The CDR3 has 15 residues. Trimming removed 3 bases from V and 7 bases from J, with 13 bases in between. Germline assignment: CDR1 LNHDA and CDR2 SQIVND (reference sequence). The chain's CDR3 is CASSIAGALNSPLHF. The CDR3, as DNA: TGTGCCAGTAGTATTGCAGGGGCTTTGAATTCACCCCTCCACTTT. The whole variable domain, filled in from reference TRBV19 and TRBJ1-6, reads DGGITQSPKYLFRKEGQNVTLSCEQNLNHDAMYWYRQDPGQGLRLIYYSQIVNDFQKGDIAEGYSVSREKKESFPLTVTSAQKNPTAFYLCASSIAGALNSPLHFGNGTRLTVT.

J is TRBJ1-1 and V is TRBV30, with TRBD1 matching over 9 bases. The CDR3 contains 14 residues. The germline V gene encodes CDR1 GTSNPN and CDR2 SVGIG (reference sequence). V was pared by 5 bases and J by 4 bases, with 8 bases of the junction left unmatched. The CDR3 DNA sequence: TGTGCCTGGCGATACAGGGGGCACAGCACTGAAGCTTTCTTT. Amino acid sequence: CAWRYRGHSTEAFF. The full variable domain, with the rest looked up from reference TRBV30 and TRBJ1-1, is SQTIHQWPATLVQPVGSPLSLECTVEGTSNPNLYWYRQAAGRGLQLLFYSVGIGQISSEVPQNLSASRPQDRQFILSSKKLLLSDSGFYLCAWRYRGHSTEAFFGQGTRLTVV.

This chain links TRBV24-1 with TRBJ2-3; 7 nucleotides line up with TRBD2. The trim removed 4 bases at V and 7 bases at J, leaving 16 bases unmatched. Germline loops: CDR1 KGHDR, CDR2 SFDVKD. The CDR3 loop spans 17 amino acids. The CDR3 DNA is TGTGCCACCAGTGACAAAGCGTCCGGGGGGAGAGGAAATACGCAGTATTTT. Residues: CATSDKASGGRGNTQYF.

The chain combines TRBV29-1 with TRBJ2-1, with TRBD2 identical over 10 bases. Germline CDR1 SQVTM, CDR2 ANQGSEA. V was clipped by 5 bases and J by 4 bases; unmatched bases: 2. The CDR3 has 13 residues. The CDR3 bases are TGCAGCGTTAGCGGGGGGGAATACAATGAGCAGTTCTTC. This sequence encodes CSVSGGEYNEQFF.

This clone appeared once. The chain uses TRBV5-1 and TRBJ1-2; D ambiguous. V lost 4 bases and J 6 bases, leaving 16 bases between the germline ends. The CDR3 is made up of 14 amino acids. The germline gives CDR1 SGHRS, CDR2 YFSETQ. The CDR3: CASSPEEPADGYTF. CDR3 coding DNA: TGCGCCAGCAGCCCCGAGGAGCCTGCGGATGGCTACACCTTC.

The V call is TRBV25-1, the J call TRBJ2-7, with 7 bases fitting TRBD2. Per germline, CDR1 MGHDK and CDR2 SYGVNS. Trimming at V came to 6 bases and at J to 1 base, leaving 9 bases not matched to a gene. The CDR3 contains 15 residues. DNA for the CDR3: TGTGCCAGCAGCCCCCGAGGGGAGGGATCCTACGAGCAGTACTTC. It yields the protein CASSPRGEGSYEQYF.